This T cell receptor (beta chain) is drawn from a study of T cell repertoires in cytomegalovirus infection (dated by TCRdb to the late 2010s). A note on the overall study: Because public TCR beta signatures pointed to carriage of CMV infection together with the matching HLA type, the HLA type of each donor mattered for the analysis. General study outcomes and caveats: The ex vivo response was dominated by HLA-C-restricted CMV-specific TCR beta clonotypes, which also provided the single most frequent clonotype in two of eight donors. Carriers of CMV infection plus the relevant HLA type were discriminated by the cumulative frequency of public TCR beta family members in the study cohort and in an independent approximately 350-donor cohort.

The instrument was an Illumina HiSeq 1500. TCRdb reprocessed the public reads (quality trimming at Q25 with fastp, clone calling with MiXCR) and kept in-frame beta chains. Identical CDR3 proteins give one entry, which carries the most common genes and DNA. The sample records 560,000 or so distinct CDR3 sequences, 16% of which are singletons. Approximately 24% of the sample comes from the top ten. About this clonotype: It lacks a known antigen. No quality values exist for individual bases; no much larger clone is one base distant.

Material: CD8+ T cells from PBMCs. The sequence was collected from a human donor in good health (CMV status not recorded). Some clones in this sample may be carry-over from other donors' samples.

The nucleotide sequence reads as follows: TGCAGTGCGTCGGGACCAACCGAAGAGACCCAGTACTTC. The resulting protein is CSASGPTEETQYF. The sequence joins TRBV20-1 to TRBJ2-5; the D gene is perhaps TRBD1 or TRBD2, as each covers 5 bases. From the germline V gene (reference sequence), CDR1 is DFQATT and CDR2 is SNEGSKA. The junction shows trimming of 6 bases on V and 3 bases on J, plus 14 bases between the germline ends. From its cysteine to its phenylalanine, the CDR3 spans 13 amino acids. Only the CDR3 portion is preserved as DNA: 39 bases, with reading frame beginning at the first base.